This is a list of T cell receptor beta chains from one sample in a study of cytomegalovirus exposure and HLA in healthy donors. TCRdb's copy holds only in-frame clones and misses some; the assay was immunoSEQ multiplex PCR. The sample contains around 100,000 clones, about 78% of which appear only once. Specimen: PBMCs. Source of these receptors: a woman in her 40s in good health and CMV-seropositive. Both conserved end residues are part of each CDR3. A D gene is named only where the DNA matches it firmly. Clone size is given for some rows only: seen once, a few or many times, or a class if the clone is expanded.

j_call clone_size cdr3_length d_call v_call cdr3_nt cdr3_aa
TRBJ1-2 . 13 . TRBV6-6 TGTGCCAGCAGTTACGAGGGCGGGGATGGCTACACCTTC CASSYEGGDGYTF
TRBJ2-5 . 15 TRBD2 TRBV6-1 TGTGCCAGCACGACCGGACTAGCGGGCAGAGAGACCCAGTACTTC CASTTGLAGRETQYF
TRBJ2-1 . 15 TRBD1 TRBV11-2 TGTGCCAGCAGCTCCGGACAGGGGTGGTACAATGAGCAGTTCTTC CASSSGQGWYNEQFF
TRBJ1-5 . 16 . TRBV5-5 TGTGCCAGCAGCTGGGGGGTTTTTGGGGACAATCAGCCCCAGCATTTT CASSWGVFGDNQPQHF
TRBJ1-5 . 15 TRBD1 TRBV30 TGTGCCTGGCCCGCTGGACAGGAGGCTGGTCAGCCCCAGCATTTT CAWPAGQEAGQPQHF
TRBJ2-1 . 14 TRBD2 TRBV2 TGTGCCAGCAAAATAGCGGGGACCTACAATGAGCAGTTCTTC CASKIAGTYNEQFF
TRBJ2-1 . 15 . TRBV15 TGTGCCACCAGGAGACTGAGCGGGTTTGAGGGGGAGCAGTTCTTC CATRRLSGFEGEQFF
TRBJ2-2 once 14 . TRBV11-2 TGTGCCAGCAGCTTTCTCAATTTCGGCGGGGAGCTGTTTTTT CASSFLNFGGELFF
TRBJ2-1 few 15 TRBD1 TRBV4-1 TGCGCCAGCAGCCCCCGGACAGGGGCGGTCAATGAGCAGTTCTTC CASSPRTGAVNEQFF
TRBJ2-3 once 15 TRBD2 TRBV7-3 TGTGCCAGCAGCCCCCTAGCGGGATCCACAGATACGCAGTATTTT CASSPLAGSTDTQYF
TRBJ2-1 . 14 TRBD2 TRBV6-4 TGTGCCAGGAAGACTAGCGGACAAAACAATGAGCAGTTCTTC CARKTSGQNNEQFF
TRBJ2-1 . 14 TRBD2 TRBV6-1 TGTGCCAGCATCTACCCGGGACTAGCGCCTGAGCAGTTCTTC CASIYPGLAPEQFF
TRBJ2-1 . 14 . TRBV5-1 TGCGCCAGCAGCTTACCTAGCGTAAACAATGAGCAGTTCTTC CASSLPSVNNEQFF
TRBJ1-5 . 13 . TRBV5-1 TGCGCCAGCAGCCTTAATGGAGCGGAGCCCCAGCATTTT CASSLNGAEPQHF
TRBJ2-7 . 14 . TRBV6-1 TGTGCCAGCAGCCCTCGAGGACAGAGCTACGAGCAGTACTTC CASSPRGQSYEQYF
TRBJ1-2 . 16 TRBD1 TRBV28 TGTGCCAGCAGTTTATGGAAGGGGACAGTCCACTATGGCTACACCTTC CASSLWKGTVHYGYTF
TRBJ2-7 . 16 TRBD2 TRBV6-9 TGTGCCAGCAGTTTTATGCGTAGCGGGGTCTCCTACGAGCAGTACTTC CASSFMRSGVSYEQYF
TRBJ1-1 . 19 TRBD1 TRBV7-9 TGTGCCAGCAGACCCAATGGGACAGGGTTAATAAGGAGTAGGACTGAAGCTTTCTTT CASRPNGTGLIRSRTEAFF
TRBJ1-6 . 14 TRBD1 TRBV9 TGTGCCAGCAGCGTTGACAGGGGGAATTCACCCCTCCACTTT CASSVDRGNSPLHF
TRBJ2-7 . 13 TRBD1 TRBV28 TGTGCCAGCAGTTTAGGGACAGTCTACGAGCAGTACTTC CASSLGTVYEQYF
TRBJ1-5 . 13 . TRBV28 TGTGCCAGCAGGGGGGGGTCAAATCAGCCCCAGCATTTT CASRGGSNQPQHF
TRBJ1-2 . 16 TRBD1 TRBV16 TGTGCCAGCAGCCAATCCCCGGGACAGCCTAACTATGGCTACACCTTC CASSQSPGQPNYGYTF
TRBJ2-3 . 13 TRBD1 TRBV19 TGTGCCAGTACGGAGACAGGGGCAGATACGCAGTATTTT CASTETGADTQYF
TRBJ2-7 . 15 TRBD1 TRBV28 TGTGCCAGCAGTTTGCATAGGGGACAGGGGCCCGAGCAGTACTTC CASSLHRGQGPEQYF
TRBJ1-2 . 15 TRBD1 TRBV5-6 TGTGCCAGTGGACAGGCAAACATTATACTCTATGGCTACACCTTC CASGQANIILYGYTF
TRBJ2-2 . 15 TRBD1 TRBV27 TGTGCCAGCAGTTTAAGCCAGGGGGACACCGGGGAGCTGTTTTTT CASSLSQGDTGELFF
TRBJ2-7 . 14 TRBD1 TRBV11-1 TGTGCCAGCAGTCGAACAGGGGGCTCCTACGAGCAGTACTTC CASSRTGGSYEQYF
TRBJ2-1 . 14 TRBD2 TRBV5-8 TGTGCCAGCAGATACCCGGGGGGGAGGAATGAGCAGTTCTTC CASRYPGGRNEQFF
TRBJ1-1 . 12 . TRBV19 TGTGCCAGTAGATGGGGGGACACTGAAGCTTTCTTT CASRWGDTEAFF
TRBJ1-2 . 13 . TRBV5-1 TGCGCCAGCAGCTTGGGTGGGCTCCGCGGCTACACCTTC CASSLGGLRGYTF
TRBJ1-1 once 15 . TRBV7-2 TGTGCCAGCAGCTTAGCGGGAGGAGGGTTGACTGAAGCTTTCTTT CASSLAGGGLTEAFF
TRBJ2-2 . 14 TRBD2 TRBV6-4 TGTGCCAGCAGTAGACTAGCTCGCACCGGGGAGCTGTTTTTT CASSRLARTGELFF
TRBJ2-1 . 14 . TRBV7-9 TGTGCCAGCGTGCGGGTCGGGAGCCCCAATGAGCAGTTCTTC CASVRVGSPNEQFF
TRBJ1-2 . 15 . TRBV2 TGTGCCAGCAGTGAAGAAGCCCCCCAAGACTATGGCTACACCTTC CASSEEAPQDYGYTF
TRBJ2-6 . 15 . TRBV29-1 TGCAGCGTTGAAACAGGGTACTCTGGGGCCAACGTCCTGACTTTC CSVETGYSGANVLTF
TRBJ1-3 . 15 . TRBV27 TGTGCCAGCAGGGGGACTCGGATCTCTGGAAACACCATATATTTT CASRGTRISGNTIYF
TRBJ2-7 . 15 TRBD2 TRBV9 TGTGCCAGCAGCCTCCGAGCGGGGAGCTCCTACGAGCAGTACTTC CASSLRAGSSYEQYF
TRBJ2-7 few 16 . TRBV6-6 TGTGCCAGCAGCGCCCCACTAGCTGCCAGCTCCTACGAGCAGTACTTC CASSAPLAASSYEQYF
TRBJ2-6 . 17 . TRBV7-3 TGTGCCAGCAGCTTAAAAGGGGGAAACTCTGGGGCCAACGTCCTGACTTTC CASSLKGGNSGANVLTF
TRBJ1-3 once 14 . TRBV18 TGTGCCAGCTCTCGAGACAACAATGGAAACACCATATATTTT CASSRDNNGNTIYF
TRBJ2-3 . 15 TRBD2 TRBV7-6 TGTGCCAGCAGCTTAGCGGGAGGGAGAGAAGATACGCAGTATTTT CASSLAGGREDTQYF
TRBJ2-7 . 16 TRBD2 TRBV5-4 TGTGCCAGCAGCCAAGAGGAGGGTAGCGGGAGCCACGAGCAGTACTTC CASSQEEGSGSHEQYF